These 18 T cell receptor beta chains came from one sample sequenced in a study of Ad26.COV2.S vaccination and SARS-CoV-2 variants. The protocol was immunoSEQ multiplex PCR, while the TCRdb copy is restricted to in-frame clones and leaves out a portion. The data hold 440,000 or so clones, with roughly 91% observed a single time. The treatment: some 20 received Ad26.COV2.S at low or high dose, single or two shots; about five received placebo; per-sample allocation not given. Each sample was drawn 63 days after the first injection (of vaccine or placebo). Sequencing used peripheral blood, obtained in a trial of Ad26.COV2.S vaccine versus placebo. The receptors derive from a person aged 18-60 years who received the Ad26.COV2.S COVID-19 vaccine or a placebo.

The chain combines TRBV18 with TRBJ2-7; TRBD1 agrees at 10 bases. This CDR3 region has 13 residues. The V and J ends lost 7 bases and 3 bases, in that order; junction bases with no gene match: 3. CDR1 KGHSH and CDR2 LQKENI come from the germline V gene. The CDR3 is CASCRDRGYEQYF. The CDR3 bases are TGTGCCAGCTGCCGGGACAGGGGCTACGAGCAGTACTTC.

The V call is TRBV6-2 or TRBV6-3, the J call TRBJ1-2; unclear D gene. The V end lost 0 bases, the J end lost 7 bases, and 15 bases lay between the germline ends. The CDR3 is 15 amino acids. Germline V lookup: CDR1 MNHEY, CDR2 SVGEGT. CDR3 sequence reads: CASSYSSLDLGGYTF. The CDR3 region has the DNA TGTGCCAGCAGTTACTCTTCCCTCGACCTCGGTGGCTACACCTTC.

The chain employs TRBV3-1 (or the pseudogene TRBV3-2) and TRBJ2-5; 9 bases are a match to TRBD1. Trimming cost V 2 bases and J 3 bases; bases outside gene matches: 10. Germline assignment: CDR1 LGHDT and CDR2 YNNKEL (reference sequence). This CDR3 spans 17 amino acids. The CDR3 region has the DNA TGTGCCAGCAGCCAAAGCCTACAGGGGGCGCTGGAAGAGACCCAGTACTTC. It is translated as CASSQSLQGALEETQYF.

V is TRBV6-1 and J is TRBJ2-1; D ambiguous. The V end lost 1 base, the J end lost 6 bases, and 13 bases lay between the germline ends. CDR1 is MNHNS, CDR2 SASEGT, per germline. This CDR3 has 15 residues. Here the CDR3 DNA reads TGTGCCAGCAGTGAAGAGGGAAGATCCGGCAATGAGCAGTTCTTC. Its protein is CASSEEGRSGNEQFF.

The genes are TRBV5-4 and TRBJ2-5, with D possibly matching TRBD2 (6 bases). In germline, CDR1 is SGHNT, CDR2 YYREEE (reference sequence). Trimming cost V 1 base and J 5 bases, with 18 bases left between them. The CDR3 is 16 residues long. CDR3 bases: TGTGCCAGCAGCTTGCGCGGGGCACGGGGGTGGGAGACCCAGTACTTC. Protein: CASSLRGARGWETQYF.

This clone was seen once. The gene calls are TRBV7-2 and TRBJ2-3; 8 bases are a match to TRBD1. Germline CDR1 SGHTA, CDR2 FQGNSA. The CDR3 contains 16 residues. V was pared by 1 base and J by 6 bases, with 9 bases of the junction left unmatched. The CDR3 sequence is CASSLVSGGAADTQYF. CDR3 in DNA: TGTGCCAGCAGCTTAGTCTCAGGGGGCGCGGCGGATACGCAGTATTTT.

The chain uses TRBV3-1 (or the pseudogene TRBV3-2) and TRBJ1-3; D remains ambiguous. This CDR3 is 14 amino acids long. Trimming stripped 4 bases from V and 0 bases from J, with 7 bases between. Per the germline V gene, CDR1 is LGHDT and CDR2 is YNNKEL (reference sequence). CDR3 loop: CASSPSHSGNTIYF. The CDR3 nucleotides read TGTGCCAGCAGCCCCAGCCACTCTGGAAACACCATATATTTT.

The V gene is TRBV4-3, the J gene TRBJ2-1; D is unresolved. The CDR3 covers 12 residues. The V end was cut by 4 bases, the J end by 6 bases, with 7 bases between. The V gene's germline CDR1 is LGHNA and CDR2 YSLEER. CDR3 loop: CASSLAPNEQFF. CDR3 nucleotides: TGCGCCAGCAGCCTCGCCCCCAATGAGCAGTTCTTC.

The chain employs TRBV28 and TRBJ1-1; D possibly corresponds to TRBD1 (6 bases). Germline V gene sequence: CDR1 MDHEN, CDR2 SYDVKM. The CDR3 runs to 13 residues. The V and J ends lost 4 bases and 1 base respectively, with 7 bases between them. This chain's CDR3 is CASSWTANTEAFF. CDR3 bases: TGTGCCAGCAGTTGGACAGCGAACACTGAAGCTTTCTTT.

The CDR3 sequence is CASSYSASAKNIQYF. The CDR3 region has the DNA TGTGCCAGCAGCTATTCAGCCTCAGCCAAAAACATTCAGTACTTC. The V call is TRBV7-2, the J call TRBJ2-4; the D is unclear. V was pared by 4 bases and J by 0 bases, with 10 bases between. The CDR3 loop spans 15 amino acids. CDR1 SGHTA and CDR2 FQGNSA come from the germline V gene.

The chain has TRBV7-9 and TRBJ2-7; D is ambiguous. The CDR3 extends over 12 amino acids. Germline CDR1 reads SEHNR; CDR2 reads FQNEAQ (reference sequence). V was trimmed by 8 bases and J by 2 bases, leaving 10 bases between them. Here the CDR3 reads CASCDQAYEQYF. The CDR3 DNA sequence: TGTGCCAGCTGTGACCAGGCCTACGAGCAGTACTTC.

CDR3 in DNA: TGTGCCAGCAGCTTTTATAGCGGGAGGGCCGGGGATACGCAGTATTTT. This sequence encodes CASSFYSGRAGDTQYF. The chain employs TRBV7-3 and TRBJ2-3; 11 nucleotides match TRBD2. This CDR3 has 16 amino acids. Germline-derived CDR1 and CDR2 are SGHTA and FQGTGA. J lost 6 bases, V lost 3 bases, and 8 bases had no gene match.

In this sample, this clone turned up once. This chain links TRBV20-1 with TRBJ2-7; a weak D match, TRBD1 (5 bases). The germline gives CDR1 DFQATT, CDR2 SNEGSKA (reference sequence). The CDR3 sequence is 11 residues long. Trimming took 6 bases from V and 3 from J, leaving 9 bases between them. The CDR3 DNA is TGCAGTGCCATACAGGACTACGAGCAGTACTTC. It encodes CSAIQDYEQYF.

This clone was seen a single time. Other DNA sequences in this specimen translate into the identical CDR3. The rearrangement uses TRBV9 and TRBJ2-3; no clear D. The V end was cut by 0 bases, the J end by 2 bases, with 7 bases between. This CDR3 has 14 residues. Looked up from germline, CDR1 is SGDLS and CDR2 is YYNGEE. The CDR3 region is CASSVGGSTDTQYF. CDR3 coding DNA: TGTGCCAGCAGCGTAGGTGGGTCCACAGATACGCAGTATTTT.

The chain is built from TRBV23-1 and TRBJ2-7; TRBD1 aligns across 10 bases. TRBV23-1 is an ORF; its function is uncertain. The CDR3 totals 18 residues. The ends lost 3 bases at V and 3 bases at J; junction bases unmatched: 14. The CDR3: CASSQGETGGIFFYEQYF. The CDR3 DNA reads TGCGCCAGCAGTCAGGGTGAGACAGGGGGCATCTTCTTCTACGAGCAGTACTTC.

The gene calls are TRBV5-6 and TRBJ2-7; D may be TRBD2 (6 bases). CDR3 length: 15 amino acids. V lost 3 bases, J lost 4 bases, and 17 bases lay in between. Germline V lookup: CDR1 SGHDT, CDR2 YYEEEE. The CDR3 region has the DNA TGTGCCAGCAGCTCCCCCCAGGGTGGGGGGTACGAGCAGTACTTC. As protein: CASSSPQGGGYEQYF.

The chain couples TRBV5-8 to TRBJ2-7, with TRBD2 matching over 7 bases. CDR3 length: 15 amino acids. Germline V lookup: CDR1 SGHTS, CDR2 YDEGEE. The V and J ends lost 5 bases and 7 bases, in that order; junction bases with no gene match: 15. The CDR3, as DNA: TGTGCCAGCAGTTCTTTCGGGGGAGGGCCGGGGGAGCAGTACTTC. Residues: CASSSFGGGPGEQYF.

The chain couples TRBV7-2 to TRBJ2-1; 9 bases map to TRBD2. The germline CDR1 and CDR2 sequences are SGHTA and FQGNSA. CDR3 length equals 15 residues. V was pared by 0 bases and J by 9 bases, with 6 bases of the junction left unmatched. The CDR3 DNA sequence: TGTGCCAGCAGCTTAGCGCACGATAGCGGGAGTGAGCAGTTCTTC. This translates into CASSLAHDSGSEQFF.